This T cell receptor (beta chain) came from a study of T cell repertoires in ileal Crohn's disease. Looking at the study overall: M6 samples are neoterminal ileum biopsies from postoperative colonoscopy.

TCRB immunosequencing input was roughly 500 nanograms of biopsy DNA per sample. TCRdb's copy holds only in-frame clones and misses some; the assay was immunoSEQ multiplex PCR. The profile shows about 4,000 clones, less than 85% of them singletons. V was cut by 4 bases and J by 1 base, with 12 bases left in between. This CDR3 contains 15 residues. Looked up from germline, CDR1 is SGDLS and CDR2 is YYNGEE. Time point here: neoterminal ileum biopsy at postoperative endoscopy, about 6 months after surgery. Study-wide results and caveats: Endoscopic recurrence occurred in every patient whose clonality exceeded 26.8%.

A remark on this clone: Its cognate antigen is unknown.

This receptor was taken from an adult with Crohn's disease. The chain couples TRBV9 to TRBJ1-5; D is perhaps TRBD1 (5 bases). The specimen sequenced was ileal tissue. The CDR3 bases are TGTGCCAGCAGCAGCGTTGGGGCGAGCAATCAGCCCCAGCATTTT. Translated, it gives CASSSVGASNQPQHF. Complete variable domain (other parts from reference TRBV9 and TRBJ1-5): DSGVTQTPKHLITATGQRVTLRCSPRSGDLSVYWYQQSLDQGLQFLIQYYNGEERAKGNILERFSAQQFPDLHSELNLSSLELGDSALYFCASSSVGASNQPQHFGDGTRLSIL.